Listed below are T cell receptor beta chains from one sample, sequenced in a study of blood T cell repertoires in COVID-19. Libraries were prepared by immunoSEQ multiplex PCR; TCRdb keeps only in-frame clonotypes and omits some of them. The sample gives some 400,000 clones, around 87% of which show up once; about 10% is in the top ten. The sample taken for sequencing was peripheral blood. The receptors shown here come from a woman aged 25 to 39 with COVID-19, enrolled during active disease. CDR3s include the opening cysteine and the closing phenylalanine or tryptophan. A D gene is named only where the DNA matches it firmly. Size tells how often a clone was seen (once, few, many) or the class of an expanded clone, and some rows leave it out.

>TRBD1|NA|15|TRBV29-1|TRBJ1-5
TGCAGCGTTACCTCCGGGACAGGGGGAAATCAGCCCCAGCATTTT
CSVTSGTGGNQPQHF
>TRBD1|NA|13|TRBV5-4|TRBJ2-7
TGTGCCAGCAGCTCCCGGGACAGCTACGAGCAGTACTTC
CASSSRDSYEQYF
>NA|NA|14|TRBV3-1/TRBV3-2|TRBJ2-2
TGTGCCAGCAGCCAAGATTCGCGGCCCGGGGAGCTGTTTTTT
CASSQDSRPGELFF
>TRBD2|NA|16|TRBV28|TRBJ2-5
TGTGCCAGCAGTTCCGCCTTGGGGCGGGGGAAAGAGACCCAGTACTTC
CASSSALGRGKETQYF
>NA|NA|13|TRBV7-3|TRBJ2-2
TGTGCCAGCAGCTTCATGAACACCGGGGAGCTGTTTTTT
CASSFMNTGELFF
>TRBD2|once|17|TRBV7-6|TRBJ2-2
TGTGCCAGCAGCTTCGGGACTAGCGGGATGAGCACCGGGGAGCTGTTTTTT
CASSFGTSGMSTGELFF
>NA|NA|16|TRBV5-1|TRBJ2-2
TGCGCCAGCAGCTTAACCAGGGCCGCGAACACCGGGGAGCTGTTTTTT
CASSLTRAANTGELFF
>NA|NA|12|TRBV5-1|TRBJ2-1
TGCGCCAGCAGCCGGGACTGGGGAGAGCAGTTCTTC
CASSRDWGEQFF
>TRBD2|once|16|TRBV14|TRBJ2-1
TGTGCCAGCAGCCCCTTCACGGGAGGGGGATACAATGAGCAGTTCTTC
CASSPFTGGGYNEQFF
>TRBD1|NA|13|TRBV7-3|TRBJ2-2
TGTGCCAGCAGCCCGGACAGGACCGGGGAGCTGTTTTTT
CASSPDRTGELFF
>TRBD1|NA|14|TRBV6-5|TRBJ1-1
TGTGCCAGCAGCATACAGGGGGCGGGGACTGAAGCTTTCTTT
CASSIQGAGTEAFF
>TRBD1|NA|12|TRBV2|TRBJ2-5
TGTGCCAGCAGTCGGGACAGCCTGACCCAGTACTTC
CASSRDSLTQYF
>TRBD2|NA|18|TRBV3-1/TRBV3-2|TRBJ2-1
TGTGCCAGCAGTCGAATGACTAGCGGGATAGGCGCCTACAATGAGCAGTTCTTC
CASSRMTSGIGAYNEQFF
>TRBD1|few|13|TRBV28|TRBJ2-7
TGTGCCAGCGGGAGACAGGGGGCCTACGAGCAGTACTTC
CASGRQGAYEQYF
>TRBD2|NA|15|TRBV19|TRBJ2-1
TGTGCCAGTACAAGGGGACTAGGGACCTACAATGAGCAGTTCTTC
CASTRGLGTYNEQFF